Shown below are 4 T cell receptor beta chains from a single sample sequenced in a study of PD-1 blockade in classical Hodgkin lymphoma. Noted time point: cycle 4 day 1 (C4D1), after more than five weeks of nivolumab. Every patient experienced relapse after autologous stem cell transplantation, and brentuximab vedotin exposure varied. Thawed PBMCs were subjected to magnetic negative selection, which yielded isolated CD8+ T cells. The repertoire was sequenced with immunoSEQ multiplex PCR; TCRdb's copy has only in-frame clones and lacks some. Of approximately 21,000 clones in the sample, more than 80% were seen once. The source was CD8+ T cells from blood, collected before the fourth cycle of nivolumab. These receptors were obtained from a human donor with classical Hodgkin lymphoma.

The genes are TRBV4-3 and TRBJ2-7; 8 nucleotides match TRBD1. The J segment lost 3 bases and the V segment lost 0 bases, leaving 7 bases of the junction unmatched. The V gene's germline CDR1 is LGHNA and CDR2 YSLEER. The CDR3 sequence is 16 residues long. The CDR3 coding sequence is TGCGCCAGCAGCCAAGATTCAGGGGGCGCGGGCTACGAGCAGTACTTC. Protein sequence: CASSQDSGGAGYEQYF.

In regard to this clone: This sample includes further DNA sequences coding for the same CDR3. V usage is TRBV10-2 and J usage is TRBJ1-5; D is undetermined. Trimming shortened V by 0 bases and J by 0 bases, and 9 bases separated the two germline ends. The CDR3 spans 16 residues. Germline CDR1 is WSHSY and CDR2 is SAAADI. CDR3 sequence reads: CASSESPGNSNQPQHF. The CDR3 DNA reads as TGCGCCAGCAGTGAGTCTCCCGGAAATAGCAATCAGCCCCAGCATTTT.

The genes are TRBV9 and TRBJ2-5, with a possible D match to TRBD1 (6 bases). The CDR3 runs 14 residues. CDR1 is SGDLS, CDR2 YYNGEE, per germline. The germline V and J ends were trimmed by 3 bases and 4 bases, with 13 bases remaining between them. The DNA for the CDR3 is TGTGCCAGCAGCGAAGGGGGTACCGCAGAGACCCAGTACTTC. Amino acid sequence: CASSEGGTAETQYF.

The chain has TRBV4-2 and TRBJ1-2; a weak D match, TRBD1 (5 bases). From germline, CDR1 is LGHNA and CDR2 YNFKEQ. The CDR3 loop spans 13 amino acids. The V end lost 0 bases, the J end lost 8 bases, and 10 bases lay between the germline ends. The CDR3 loop reads CASSQDSRDGYTF. The DNA for the CDR3 is TGTGCCAGCAGCCAAGATTCAAGGGACGGCTACACCTTC.